This T cell receptor beta chain is from a study of beta chain features in type 1 diabetes. Expressed TCRB transcripts were sequenced after all isolated RNA was converted to cDNA. Data came from immunoSEQ multiplex PCR; TCRdb stores just in-frame clones and leaves some out. The table has a few hundred thousand clones, roughly 14% seen once. About this clone itself: Its matching antigen is unknown. One junction end disagrees with the germline gene, perhaps due to a read error.

Post-sort purity exceeded 98% for all sorted populations. Overall study findings and caveats: PCR could preferentially amplify shorter templates, alike in patients and controls.

There are 13 residues in the CDR3. The V gene's germline CDR1 is SQVTM and CDR2 ANQGSEA. The source of this sequence is a man aged 30 to 39 in good health. V and J are TRBV29-1 and TRBJ1-4; 8 bases are a match to TRBD1. The sample consisted of naive CD4+ T cells from blood. CDR3 coding DNA: TGCAGCGCAAGGACAGGGACTAACGAAAAACTGTTTTTT. Amino acid sequence: CSARTGTNEKLFF.